This T cell receptor beta chain is drawn from a study of T cell responses to AZD1222 COVID-19 vaccine. For the study at large: Investigators merged groups given second doses at roughly 4 or roughly 12 weeks.

CDR3 length: 13 residues. Germline values: CDR1 SGHRS, CDR2 YFSETQ. Trimming took 3 bases from V and 2 from J; bases not matched to a gene: 2. A note on this clone: The antigen is unknown.

Findings of the study overall: Sampled repertoires all dated from after the peak T cell response.

Data came from immunoSEQ multiplex PCR; TCRdb stores just in-frame clones and leaves some out. The table lists roughly 99,000 clones, 87% of them singletons, with approximately 4% in the top ten. The sample here was peripheral blood, taken on day 0 of AZD1222 vaccination. The clonotype comes from an adult in good health. The V gene is TRBV5-1, the J gene TRBJ2-7; TRBD2 matches 7 bases. The CDR3 sequence is CASSWAGAYEQYF. For the CDR3, the DNA is TGCGCCAGCAGCTGGGCGGGAGCCTACGAGCAGTACTTC.